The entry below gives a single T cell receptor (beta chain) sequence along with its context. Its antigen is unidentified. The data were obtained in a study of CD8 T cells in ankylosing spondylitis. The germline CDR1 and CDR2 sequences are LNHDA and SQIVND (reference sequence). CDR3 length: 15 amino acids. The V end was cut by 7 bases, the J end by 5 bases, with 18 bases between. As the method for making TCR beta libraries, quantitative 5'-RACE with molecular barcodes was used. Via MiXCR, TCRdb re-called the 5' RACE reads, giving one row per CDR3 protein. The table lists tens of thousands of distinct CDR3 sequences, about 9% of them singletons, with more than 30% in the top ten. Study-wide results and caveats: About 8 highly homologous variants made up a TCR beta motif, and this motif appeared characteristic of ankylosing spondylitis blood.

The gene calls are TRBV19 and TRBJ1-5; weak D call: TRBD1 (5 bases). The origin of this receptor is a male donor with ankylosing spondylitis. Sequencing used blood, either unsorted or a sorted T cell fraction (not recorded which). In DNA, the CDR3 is TGTGCCAGTACCCCTGGCCAGGGTGTCTATCAGCCCCAGCATTTT. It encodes CASTPGQGVYQPQHF.